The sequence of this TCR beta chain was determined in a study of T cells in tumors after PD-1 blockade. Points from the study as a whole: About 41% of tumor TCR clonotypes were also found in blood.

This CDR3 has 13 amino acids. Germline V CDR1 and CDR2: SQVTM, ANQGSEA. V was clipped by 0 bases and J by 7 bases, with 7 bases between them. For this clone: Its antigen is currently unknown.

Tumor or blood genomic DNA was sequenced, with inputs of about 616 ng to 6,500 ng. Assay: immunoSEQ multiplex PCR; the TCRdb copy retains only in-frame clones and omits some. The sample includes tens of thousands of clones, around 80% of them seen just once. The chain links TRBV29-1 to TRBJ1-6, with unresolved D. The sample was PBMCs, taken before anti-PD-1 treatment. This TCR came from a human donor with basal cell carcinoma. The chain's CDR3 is CSVEDEPNSPLHF. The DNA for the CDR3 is TGCAGCGTTGAAGATGAACCCAATTCACCCCTCCACTTT.